This section outlines one T cell receptor beta chain sequence together with its context. What this receptor recognizes is not known. The sample holds no much larger clone one base away, and base qualities are not on file. For repertoire sequencing, TCR beta CDR3 regions were amplified from RNA transcripts. A first-round RT-PCR used HTBI primers with the Qiagen OneStep RT-PCR kit, followed by a second-round multiplex PCR, size selection and purification. Libraries were sequenced paired-end with 100 bp reads on an Illumina HiSeq2000. Processing in the source paper ran as follows. Reads were processed with SOAPnuke, discarding reads with adapters, uncalled bases, mean Phred below 15, or no exact constant-primer or identifier match. COPE v1.2.5 was used to merge the high-quality paired reads. Each unique nucleotide sequence was treated as a clonotype, and MiTCR v1.1 was used to align the clonotypes to the IMGT TRB V, D and J references. Analysis was restricted to V-J combinations with a frequency above 0.0001, which covered roughly 99% of repertoires. For each V-J combination, a TCR clonal expansion and chaos score was defined as F50 clonal expansion divided by the chaos observed in the TCRdist matrix. Welch's t-statistics and random forest were used to reduce the features to about 14 V-J combinations, which were then used as input to a naive Bayes classifier. The similarity between thyroid and blood repertoires was quantified using the Morisita-Horn index. The public sequencing data were trimmed at Q25 with fastp and processed into clonotypes with MiXCR by TCRdb, which kept only in-frame beta chains. Rows are combined by CDR3 protein, so each entry shows the most common genes and DNA. The V and J calls shown here were made by TCRdb, not taken from the authors' results. The sample table lists hundreds of thousands of distinct CDR3 sequences, over 40% of them with a count of one. In total, the top ten clones hold more than 2.5% of the sample.

Ophthalmopathy patients were characterized by moderately to severely active disease, a Clinical Activity Score of at least 3, a NOSPECS grade of at least 4, and a disease duration under 3 months. Patients were excluded if they had other autoimmune diseases, uncontrolled infections, pregnancy or lactation. Diagnosis was based on clinical symptoms, serum thyroxine, TRAb, thyroid ultrasound and orbital computed tomography. Using Ficoll-Paque density gradient centrifugation, PBMCs were isolated from roughly 9.2 ml of fresh peripheral blood. Total RNA was extracted using Trizol reagent, and RNA quality was checked on an Agilent 2100 Bioanalyzer. Trimming at the junction amounts to 0 bases on V and 10 bases on J, and the germline ends lie 13 bases apart. The CDR3 numbers 13 residues from cysteine through phenylalanine. Only the CDR3 portion is preserved as DNA: 39 bases, with reading frame beginning at the first base. As encoded in the germline V gene, CDR1 is SGHTS while CDR2 is YDEGEE.

The record originates from a study of Graves' ophthalmopathy and Graves' hyperthyroidism (dated by TCRdb to 2016 to 2019). Study-level background: Peripheral blood samples were taken at the time of initial diagnosis, before any treatment was given. In about six hyperthyroidism patients, the T-cell repertoires found in thyroid tissue were compared with those found in blood. Following sampling, methimazole starting at 30 mg daily was administered to hyperthyroidism patients, and high-dose intravenous methylprednisolone was administered to ophthalmopathy patients. In total, approximately 140 blood samples were TCR-sequenced: some 43 ophthalmopathy, some 75 hyperthyroidism and approximately 17 hyperthyroidism-to-ophthalmopathy patients. The study used signatures of the TCR beta repertoire to tell Graves' ophthalmopathy apart from Graves' hyperthyroidism and to predict which patients would progress to ophthalmopathy. An independent validation cohort comprised around 19 hyperthyroidism patients and some 16 patients who later progressed from hyperthyroidism to ophthalmopathy. To explore V-J signatures that distinguish ophthalmopathy from hyperthyroidism, a discovery set of under 110 patients was enrolled, made up of 43 with ophthalmopathy and roughly 57 with stable hyperthyroidism.

What the study reported, not specific to this receptor: In validation, the model predicted ophthalmopathy progression with nearly 71% sensitivity and around 72% specificity; roughly 11 predicted patients were CT-confirmed with GO in a median of approximately 6.5 months. In cross-validation, the 13-signature model distinguished ophthalmopathy from stable hyperthyroidism with 85% to 90% sensitivity and almost 83% specificity, and in the test set the corresponding values were approximately 80% and 75%. Among expanded thyroid clonotypes with frequency above 0.001, most also showed up in blood, which suggests that blood repertoires may reflect the thyroid immune response. Sample size was not predetermined statistically, and investigators were not blinded to group allocation.

This sequence uses TRBV5-8 and TRBJ2-5, and TRBD2 may be the D gene, going by 5 matching bases. The specimen was peripheral blood. This receptor was obtained from an adult man with Graves' ophthalmopathy. The base sequence is TGTGCCAGCAGCTTGGGACTTTTGGCGGGCCAGTACTTC. It is translated as CASSLGLLAGQYF.